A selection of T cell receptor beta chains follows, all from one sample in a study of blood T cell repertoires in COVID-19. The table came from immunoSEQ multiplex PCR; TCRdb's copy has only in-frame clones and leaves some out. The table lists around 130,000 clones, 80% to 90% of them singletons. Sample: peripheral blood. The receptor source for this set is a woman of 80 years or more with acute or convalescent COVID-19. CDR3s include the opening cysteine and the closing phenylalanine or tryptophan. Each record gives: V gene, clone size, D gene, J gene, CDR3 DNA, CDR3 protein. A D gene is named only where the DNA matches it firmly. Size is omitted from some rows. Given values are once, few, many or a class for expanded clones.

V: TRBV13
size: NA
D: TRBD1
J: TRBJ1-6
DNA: TGTGCCAGCAGCTTAACAGGGGATAATTCACCCCTCCACTTT
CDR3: CASSLTGDNSPLHF

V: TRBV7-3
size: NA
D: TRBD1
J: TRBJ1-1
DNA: TGTGCCAGCAGCTTACAGGCAGGGGGGAACACTGAAGCTTTCTTT
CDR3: CASSLQAGGNTEAFF

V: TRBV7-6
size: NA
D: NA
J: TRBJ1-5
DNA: TGTGCCAGCAGCTTATTTGGGGGGGGGAATCAGCCCCAGCATTTT
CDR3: CASSLFGGGNQPQHF

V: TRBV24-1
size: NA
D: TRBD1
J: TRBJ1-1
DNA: TGTGCCACCAGTGTCACAGGGGGCAACACTGAAGCTTTCTTT
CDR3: CATSVTGGNTEAFF

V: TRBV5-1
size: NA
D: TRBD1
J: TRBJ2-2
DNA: TGCGCCAGCAGCTTAACAGGGGCTTACACCGGGGAGCTGTTTTTT
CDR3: CASSLTGAYTGELFF

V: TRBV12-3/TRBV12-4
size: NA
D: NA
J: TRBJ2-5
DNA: TGTGCCAGCAGTTGGGCAGGAGAGACCCAGTACTTC
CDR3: CASSWAGETQYF

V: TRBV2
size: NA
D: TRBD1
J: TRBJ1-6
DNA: TGTGCCAGCAGTTTATCCGGGACAGGGGTGACATTTTTAGATTCACCCCTCCACTTT
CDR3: CASSLSGTGVTFLDSPLHF

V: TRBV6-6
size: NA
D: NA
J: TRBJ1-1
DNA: TGTGCCAGCAGCTTACAGGGAATGAACACTGAAGCTTTCTTT
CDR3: CASSLQGMNTEAFF

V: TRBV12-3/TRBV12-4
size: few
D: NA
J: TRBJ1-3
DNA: TGTGCCAGCAGTTTCGCGGGCAACACCATATATTTT
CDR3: CASSFAGNTIYF

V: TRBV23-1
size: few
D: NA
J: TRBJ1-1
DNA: TGCGCCAGCAGCCAAAAAAAATGGGGACACGTCCGGAACACTGAAGCTTTCTTT
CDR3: CASSQKKWGHVRNTEAFF

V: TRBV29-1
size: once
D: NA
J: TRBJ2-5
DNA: TGCAGCGCAGTAAGCCCGTCGGGGGTGCCAGAGACCCAGTACTTC
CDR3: CSAVSPSGVPETQYF

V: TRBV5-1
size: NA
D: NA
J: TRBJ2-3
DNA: TGCGCCAGCAGCTTCCTCGGAGATACGCAGTATTTT
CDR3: CASSFLGDTQYF

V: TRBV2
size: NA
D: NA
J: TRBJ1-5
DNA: TGTGCCAGCAGATATTCCAGACAGAGCAATCAGCCCCAGCATTTT
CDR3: CASRYSRQSNQPQHF

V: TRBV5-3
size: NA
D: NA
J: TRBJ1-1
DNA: TGTGCCAGAAGCCAAGCCCTTCTCATGAACACTGAAGCTTTCTTT
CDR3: CARSQALLMNTEAFF

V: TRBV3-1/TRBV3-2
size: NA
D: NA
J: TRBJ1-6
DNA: TGTGCCAGCAGCCAAGGCGGAGATTCACCCCTCCACTTT
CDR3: CASSQGGDSPLHF

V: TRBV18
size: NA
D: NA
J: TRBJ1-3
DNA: TGTGCCAGCTCACCACCCGGGTCTTACGGGAACACCATATATTTT
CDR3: CASSPPGSYGNTIYF

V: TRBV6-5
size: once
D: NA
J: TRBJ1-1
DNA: TGTGCCAGCAGGACACAGGCGGGGGCTGAAGCTTTCTTT
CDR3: CASRTQAGAEAFF

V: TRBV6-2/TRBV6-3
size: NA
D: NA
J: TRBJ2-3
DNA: TGTGCCAGCAGTTACTTGGGCATTTCAGATACGCAGTATTTT
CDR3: CASSYLGISDTQYF

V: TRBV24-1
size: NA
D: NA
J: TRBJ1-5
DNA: TGTGCCACCAGTGTTGCCGGGACATCCCATAGCAATCAGCCCCAGCATTTT
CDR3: CATSVAGTSHSNQPQHF

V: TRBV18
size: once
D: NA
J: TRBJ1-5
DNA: TGTGCCAGCTCGGCTCAGGGAAGTCAGCCCCAGCATTTT
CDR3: CASSAQGSQPQHF

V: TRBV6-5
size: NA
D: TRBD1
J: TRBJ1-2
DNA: TGTGCCAGCAGAAGAACAGGGGGGAACTATGGCTACACCTTC
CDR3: CASRRTGGNYGYTF

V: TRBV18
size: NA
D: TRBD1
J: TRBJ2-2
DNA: TGTGCCAGCTCACCTAGGACAGGGTTGGCCACCGGGGAGCTGTTTTTT
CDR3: CASSPRTGLATGELFF

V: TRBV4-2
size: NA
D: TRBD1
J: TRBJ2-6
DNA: TGTGCCAGCAGCCGGGGTGCCCGGGACAGGAGATACTCTGGGGCCAACGTCCTGACTTTC
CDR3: CASSRGARDRRYSGANVLTF

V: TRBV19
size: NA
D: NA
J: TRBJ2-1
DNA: TGTGCCAGTAGTACCCGATACCCCGGTGAGCAGTTCTTC
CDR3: CASSTRYPGEQFF

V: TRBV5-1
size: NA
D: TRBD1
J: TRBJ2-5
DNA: TGCGCCAGCAGCATGAGTCAGGGGGCCCCCTGGGAGACCCAGTACTTC
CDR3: CASSMSQGAPWETQYF

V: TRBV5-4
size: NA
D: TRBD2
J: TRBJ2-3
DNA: TGTGCCAGCAGCTGGGGGGTAGCGGGAGATACGCAGTATTTT
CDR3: CASSWGVAGDTQYF

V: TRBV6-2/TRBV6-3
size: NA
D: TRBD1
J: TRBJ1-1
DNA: TGTGCCAGCAGTAGGGCCCGACAGGGGAGCACTGAAGCTTTCTTT
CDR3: CASSRARQGSTEAFF

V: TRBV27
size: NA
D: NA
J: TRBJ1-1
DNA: TGTGCCAGCAGTTTATTCAGGAACACTGAAGCTTTCTTT
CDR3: CASSLFRNTEAFF

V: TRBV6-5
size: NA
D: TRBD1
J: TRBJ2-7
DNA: TGTGCCAGCAGGGACAGGTGGGACGAGCAGTACTTC
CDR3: CASRDRWDEQYF

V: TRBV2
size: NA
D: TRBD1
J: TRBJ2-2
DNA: TGTGCCAGCACCCGAGGAGGACAGGGAAACACCGGGGAGCTGTTTTTT
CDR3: CASTRGGQGNTGELFF

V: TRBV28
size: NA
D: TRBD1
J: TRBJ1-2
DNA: TGTGCCAGCAGGACAGGGGGAAGAATCTATGGCTACACCTTC
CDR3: CASRTGGRIYGYTF

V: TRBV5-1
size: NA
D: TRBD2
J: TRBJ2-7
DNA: TGCGCCAGCAGCCCAGGGACTAGCGGGGGCCGCTCCTACGAGCAGTACTTC
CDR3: CASSPGTSGGRSYEQYF

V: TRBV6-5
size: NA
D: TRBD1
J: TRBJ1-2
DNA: TGTGCCAGCAGACCCCGACAGGGAGCTAACTATGGCTACACCTTC
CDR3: CASRPRQGANYGYTF

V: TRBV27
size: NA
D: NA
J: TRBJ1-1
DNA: TGTGCCAGCACCCGGAACAGGGTTATGAACACTGAAGCTTTCTTT
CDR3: CASTRNRVMNTEAFF

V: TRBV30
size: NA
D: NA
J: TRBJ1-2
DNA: TGTGCCTGGAGTGTAATCAGGGGCAGGAACTATGGCTACACCTTC
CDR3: CAWSVIRGRNYGYTF

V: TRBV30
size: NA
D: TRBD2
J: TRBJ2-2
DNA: TGTGCCTGGAGTGCGGGAGGGCAAAACGGGGAGCTGTTTTTT
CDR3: CAWSAGGQNGELFF

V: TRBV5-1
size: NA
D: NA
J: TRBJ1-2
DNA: TGCGCCAGCAGCCAGGAGGGATTTAAAGGCTACACCTTC
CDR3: CASSQEGFKGYTF

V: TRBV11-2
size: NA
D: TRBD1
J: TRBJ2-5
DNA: TGTGCCAGCAGCTTCGATGGACAGGGGGGAGAGACCCAGTACTTC
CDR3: CASSFDGQGGETQYF

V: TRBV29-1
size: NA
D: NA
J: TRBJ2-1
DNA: TGCAGCGTTGAGTCAGGTTCAGAGGAGCAGTTCTTC
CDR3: CSVESGSEEQFF

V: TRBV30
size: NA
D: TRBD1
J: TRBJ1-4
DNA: TGTGCCTGGAATGCCCGGACAGGGAATGAAAAACTGTTTTTT
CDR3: CAWNARTGNEKLFF

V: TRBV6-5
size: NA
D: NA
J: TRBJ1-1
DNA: TGTGCCAGCATTCCGGAGACAGGCGGCGGGTCAACTTTCTTT
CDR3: CASIPETGGGSTFF

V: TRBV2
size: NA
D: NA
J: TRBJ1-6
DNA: TGTGCCAGCAAACAGTCCTATAATTCACCCCTCCACTTT
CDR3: CASKQSYNSPLHF